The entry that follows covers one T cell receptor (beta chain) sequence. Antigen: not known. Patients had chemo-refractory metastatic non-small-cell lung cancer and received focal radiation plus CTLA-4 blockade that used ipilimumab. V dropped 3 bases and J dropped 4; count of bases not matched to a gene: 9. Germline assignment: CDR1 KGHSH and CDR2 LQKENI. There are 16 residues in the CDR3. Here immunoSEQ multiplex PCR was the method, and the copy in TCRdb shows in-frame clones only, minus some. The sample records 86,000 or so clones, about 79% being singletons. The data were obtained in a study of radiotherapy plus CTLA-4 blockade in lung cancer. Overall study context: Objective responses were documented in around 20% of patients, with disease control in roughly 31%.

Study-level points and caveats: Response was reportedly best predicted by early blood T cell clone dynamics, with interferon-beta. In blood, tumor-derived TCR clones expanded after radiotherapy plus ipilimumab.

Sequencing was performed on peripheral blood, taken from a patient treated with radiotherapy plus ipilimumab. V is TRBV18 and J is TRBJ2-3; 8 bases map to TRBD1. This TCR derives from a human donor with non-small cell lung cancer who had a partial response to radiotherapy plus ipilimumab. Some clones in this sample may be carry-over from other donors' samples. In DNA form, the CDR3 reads TGTGCCAGCTCACCTAAGTTGGCAGGGGGCGCAGATACGCAGTATTTT. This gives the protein CASSPKLAGGADTQYF. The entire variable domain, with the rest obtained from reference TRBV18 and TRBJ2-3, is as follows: NAGVMQNPRHLVRRRGQEARLRCSPMKGHSHVYWYRQLPEEGLKFMVYLQKENIIDESGMPKERFSAEFPKEGPSILRIQQVVRGDSAAYFCASSPKLAGGADTQYFGPGTRLTVL.